These T cell receptor beta chains were read from a single sample in a study of identical twins. TCRdb reanalysed the 5' RACE reads using MiXCR and keeps one entry per CDR3 protein. The sample shows 1.5 million to 2 million distinct CDR3 sequences, less than 40% of them seen only once. The sample taken for sequencing was cord blood. These receptors were collected from a newborn girl in good health. Each CDR3 is given with its conserved first and last residue. The D gene is left open where the match is weak. Clone size, where shown, is once, few, many, or a class for clones that have expanded.

d_gene	v_gene	j_gene	abundance	CDR3aa	CDR3nt
NA	TRBV29-1	TRBJ1-1	NA	CGVVEPEAFF	TGCGGCGTTGTGGAGCCTGAAGCTTTCTTT
TRBD2	TRBV9	TRBJ2-1	few	CASSVVGLAGDNEQFF	TGTGCCAGCAGCGTAGTTGGACTAGCGGGAGACAATGAGCAGTTCTTC
NA	TRBV5-6	TRBJ1-1	NA	CASSIALGTEAFF	TGTGCCAGCAGCATTGCATTGGGCACTGAAGCTTTCTTT
NA	TRBV20-1	TRBJ2-7	NA	CSARRGNNEQYF	TGCAGTGCTAGAAGAGGAAACAATGAGCAGTACTTC
TRBD2	TRBV9	TRBJ2-5	NA	CASSERGGQQTQYF	TGTGCCAGCAGCGAGCGGGGGGGCCAGCAGACCCAGTACTTC
TRBD2	TRBV27	TRBJ2-3	NA	CASSSLGGDADTQYF	TGTGCCAGCAGTTCCCTGGGAGGGGACGCAGATACGCAGTATTTT
NA	TRBV7-2	TRBJ2-1	NA	CASSLWALRDEQFF	TGTGCCAGCAGCTTGTGGGCCCTGAGGGATGAGCAGTTCTTC
NA	TRBV6-5	TRBJ2-7	few	CASSYSKGPGRGSYEQYF	TGTGCCAGCAGTTACTCCAAGGGACCAGGACGAGGCTCCTACGAGCAGTACTTC
NA	TRBV20-1	TRBJ1-3	NA	CSALRRQISGNTIYF	TGCAGTGCCCTCCGGAGACAGATCTCTGGAAACACCATATATTTT
TRBD2	TRBV28	TRBJ2-5	NA	CASSLRAGGPLNEQYF	TGTGCCAGCAGTTTAAGGGCGGGAGGGCCATTGAATGAGCAGTACTTC
NA	TRBV6-4	TRBJ1-5	few	CATPTRARGNQPQHF	TGTGCCACCCCGACGCGGGCCAGGGGCAATCAGCCCCAGCATTTT
NA	TRBV5-5	TRBJ1-2	few	CASSPVGTNYGYTF	TGTGCCAGCAGCCCAGTTGGGACCAACTATGGCTACACCTTC
NA	TRBV30	TRBJ2-1	NA	CAWRDGGSYNEQFF	TGTGCCTGGAGGGACGGGGGCTCCTACAATGAGCAGTTCTTC
TRBD2	TRBV28	TRBJ2-7	NA	CATRVSGMTYEQYF	TGTGCCACCCGGGTGAGCGGGATGACCTACGAGCAGTACTTC
TRBD2	TRBV20-1	TRBJ2-7	NA	CSARVAGHHYNEQYF	TGCAGTGCTAGGGTAGCGGGCCATCATTACAATGAGCAGTACTTC
NA	TRBV25-1	TRBJ2-3	few	CASSEKQGRPTDTQYF	TGTGCCAGCAGTGAAAAACAGGGGAGGCCCACAGATACGCAGTATTTT
NA	TRBV19	TRBJ2-1	few	CASKERSASSYNEQFF	TGTGCCAGTAAAGAACGGTCAGCGAGCTCCTACAATGAGCAGTTCTTC
NA	TRBV25-1	TRBJ2-7	few	CASIPHHEQYF	TGTGCCAGCATCCCCCACCACGAGCAGTACTTC
TRBD2	TRBV12-3/TRBV12-4	TRBJ2-1	NA	CASSFSGTSGEQFF	TGTGCCAGCAGTTTTTCAGGGACTAGCGGGGAGCAGTTCTTC
NA	TRBV12-3/TRBV12-4	TRBJ2-7	few	CASSSNNRAQYF	TGTGCCAGCAGTTCAAACAACAGGGCGCAGTACTTC
TRBD2	TRBV9	TRBJ2-7	few	CASSVGPSGIWEQYF	TGTGCCAGCAGCGTAGGCCCTAGCGGGATCTGGGAGCAGTACTTC
TRBD2	TRBV6-2/TRBV6-3	TRBJ2-1	NA	CASKGHTSGRALNTEQFF	TGTGCCAGCAAGGGCCATACTAGCGGGAGGGCCTTAAACACTGAGCAGTTCTTC